This TCR beta chain was identified in a study of shared clonotypes between healthy human individuals. Study as a whole: Each donor contributed plates that comprised three CD4 naive, three CD4 memory, two CD8 naive and one CD8 memory. Whole-study findings and limits: Around 5.4% of naive CD4 clonotypes were common to several donors.

Germline CDR1 reads MNHEY; CDR2 reads SMNVEV (reference sequence). V was clipped by 6 bases and J by 0 bases; unmatched bases: 7. The CDR3 has 15 residues. Negatively enriched CD4+ T cells were divided by CD45RA into naive and memory. For this clone: Its antigen is undetermined.

Original data processing: ImmunoSEQ output held junction-only sequences without quality scores, so filtering differed. TCRdb keeps only in-frame clones here, not all; method: immunoSEQ multiplex PCR. V, J and clone size derive from that table, while D and trimming were established from the DNA sequence. Seen here are millions of clones, approximately 95% observed once, and the top ten hold about 0.41%. The genes are TRBV27 and TRBJ1-2; 7 bases fit TRBD1. The clonotype comes from a young man in good health. Some clones in this sample may be carry-over from other donors' samples. Source material: naive CD4+ T cells from PBMCs. Subset reported: CD45RA+ positively selected. CDR3 sequence: CASRPTGQANYGYTF. In DNA form, the CDR3 reads TGTGCCAGCAGGCCGACAGGGCAAGCTAACTATGGCTACACCTTC.